The 21 T cell receptor beta chains below come from one sample, sequenced in a study of blood T cell repertoires in COVID-19. Profiled with immunoSEQ multiplex PCR; TCRdb holds only in-frame clones, not every one. The profile shows 250,000 to 300,000 clones, about 88% of them singletons. Material: peripheral blood. These receptors all come from a man between 18 and 29 years old with active or convalescent COVID-19.

The V and J genes are TRBV6-5 and TRBJ1-4, with no clear D. The CDR3 covers 13 residues. Germline assignment: CDR1 MNHEY and CDR2 SVGAGI. V dropped 6 bases and J dropped 5 bases, with 10 bases sitting between them. For the CDR3, the DNA is TGTGCCAGCAGGACAACGCCGAATGAAAAACTGTTTTTT. Encoded protein: CASRTTPNEKLFF.

The chain employs TRBV15 and TRBJ1-2; 9 nucleotides match TRBD1. This CDR3 has 15 residues. Germline V gene sequence: CDR1 LNHNV, CDR2 YYDKDF (reference sequence). V dropped 4 bases and J dropped 4; count of bases not matched to a gene: 7. CDR3 amino acids: CATSTRDRVSYGYTF. CDR3 DNA sequence: TGTGCCACCAGCACCCGGGACAGGGTGAGCTATGGCTACACCTTC.

The chain links TRBV15 to TRBJ1-1, with D possibly TRBD1 on 6 matching bases. Germline V CDR1 and CDR2: LNHNV, YYDKDF (reference sequence). The V gene lost 0 bases and the J gene lost 5 bases, with 13 bases spanning the gap. The CDR3 runs to 15 residues. The CDR3 DNA follows: TGTGCCACCAGCAGAGAGGGGGCGCAAGAAACTGAAGCTTTCTTT. Its translation is CATSREGAQETEAFF.

The chain carries TRBV28 and TRBJ1-2; D is unresolved. CDR1 and CDR2 (germline): MDHEN, SYDVKM. This CDR3 has 13 residues. Trimming shortened V by 6 bases and J by 4 bases, and 12 bases separated the two germline ends. Written as DNA, the CDR3 is TGTGCCAGCAGCCTCGGGTCCTTCTATGGCTACACCTTC. Protein product: CASSLGSFYGYTF.

The gene calls are TRBV6-6 and TRBJ1-2; perhaps TRBD1 as D (6 bases). Trimming removed 5 bases at V and 5 bases at J, with 9 bases between. The CDR3 totals 12 residues. Germline V CDR1 and CDR2: MNHNY, SVGAGI (reference sequence). Here the CDR3 DNA reads TGTGCCAGCAGTCCACAGGGATATGGCTACACCTTC. Encoded protein: CASSPQGYGYTF.

The V call is TRBV6-4, the J call TRBJ1-1, with 11 bases aligning to TRBD1. The CDR3 covers 14 residues. The junction had 9 bases not matched to a gene; V was cut back by 6 bases and J by 9 bases. Germline lookup yields CDR1 MRHNA and CDR2 SNTAGT. CDR3 loop: CASRPRGQGGQAFF. The CDR3 DNA sequence: TGTGCCAGCAGGCCCAGGGGACAGGGGGGACAAGCTTTCTTT.

Of note for this clone: Other DNA sequences within the sample encode an identical CDR3. The rearrangement links TRBV9 to TRBJ2-2, with D possibly matching TRBD1 (5 bases). The CDR3 consists of 14 residues. Germline V gives CDR1 SGDLS, CDR2 YYNGEE. The V gene lost 0 bases and the J gene lost 5 bases, with 8 bases spanning the gap. The CDR3 here is CASSVAAGTGELFF. The CDR3 nucleotides read TGTGCCAGCAGCGTAGCGGCAGGGACCGGGGAGCTGTTTTTT.

V is TRBV10-3 and J is TRBJ2-7; 8 bases are shared with TRBD2. The CDR3 length is 14 residues. Germline assignment: CDR1 ENHRY and CDR2 SYGVKD. Germline trimming cut 2 bases from V and 4 bases from J; bases unmatched to any gene: 4. In nucleotides, the CDR3 is TGTGCCATCAGTGAGACTAGCGGCTTATACGAGCAGTACTTC. This translates into CAISETSGLYEQYF.

The genes are TRBV5-1 and TRBJ2-2; 9 bases match TRBD1. This CDR3 has 15 residues. The germline CDR1 and CDR2 sequences are SGHRS and YFSETQ. The V segment lost 3 bases and the J segment 7 bases; nucleotides outside the gene matches: 7. The CDR3 DNA is TGCGCCAGCAGCTCCACAGGGGGCGCCGGCGGGGAGCTGTTTTTT. Translated: CASSSTGGAGGELFF.

The CDR3 spells CASSPALGEQFF. CDR3 sequence (DNA): TGTGCCAGCTCTCCCGCTCTAGGTGAGCAGTTCTTC. V is TRBV18 and J is TRBJ2-1; D not resolved. The germline gives CDR1 KGHSH, CDR2 LQKENI. Trimming took off 6 bases at V and 9 bases at J, with 12 bases between the two ends. This CDR3 has 12 amino acids.

The rearrangement links TRBV24-1 to TRBJ2-1; maybe TRBD2 (6 bases). Looked up from germline, CDR1 is KGHDR and CDR2 is SFDVKD. The CDR3 is 15 amino acids. The V and J ends lost 8 bases and 7 bases respectively, with 20 bases between them. The CDR3 region is CATNNPSESDNEQFF. The CDR3 nucleotides read TGTGCCACCAATAACCCTAGCGAGAGTGATAATGAGCAGTTCTTC.

This chain links TRBV7-9 with TRBJ2-1, with TRBD1 identical over 10 bases. The V segment lost 4 bases and the J segment 8 bases; nucleotides outside the gene matches: 8. CDR3 size: 15 residues. Germline lookup yields CDR1 SEHNR and CDR2 FQNEAQ (reference sequence). The CDR3 region is CASSWGQGSLDEQFF. The CDR3 DNA sequence: TGTGCCAGCAGCTGGGGACAGGGGTCTCTCGATGAGCAGTTCTTC.

The chain couples TRBV28 to TRBJ1-5; maybe TRBD1 (5 bases). This CDR3 is built from 16 residues. From germline, CDR1 is MDHEN and CDR2 SYDVKM. Trimming shortened V by 7 bases and J by 0 bases, and 16 bases separated the two germline ends. The CDR3 reads CASKGLGEYSNQPQHF. The CDR3 DNA is TGTGCCAGCAAGGGGTTGGGCGAATATAGCAATCAGCCCCAGCATTTT.

V and J are TRBV11-2 and TRBJ1-2; 9 bases map to TRBD1. Per the germline V gene, CDR1 is SGHAT and CDR2 is FQNNGV. The CDR3 consists of 13 residues. Trimming removed 5 bases from V and 8 bases from J; junction bases left unmatched: 6. In nucleotides, the CDR3 is TGTGCCAGCAGCCCAGACAGGGGGAGCGGCTACACCTTC. Amino acids: CASSPDRGSGYTF.

This chain uses TRBV11-2 with TRBJ2-3, with a tentative D call TRBD2 (5 bases). The length of the CDR3 is 15 residues. CDR1 and CDR2 (germline): SGHAT, FQNNGV. The ends were cut back, 4 bases at V and 2 bases at J, with 13 bases in the middle. CDR3 protein: CASSSPTRDTDTQYF. The CDR3 DNA follows: TGTGCCAGCAGCTCTCCTACCCGGGACACAGATACGCAGTATTTT.

The rearrangement joins TRBV6-5 to TRBJ2-1; TRBD1 matches at 7 bases. V shed 4 bases, J shed 6 bases, and the junction held 9 bases outside the gene matches. This CDR3 spans 15 amino acids. Germline assignment: CDR1 MNHEY and CDR2 SVGAGI. In nucleotides, the CDR3 is TGTGCCAGCAGTTCCAGACAGGGCGGGTTCAATGAGCAGTTCTTC. This encodes CASSSRQGGFNEQFF.

V usage is TRBV19 and J usage is TRBJ2-5, with 7 positions matching TRBD1. The CDR3 is made up of 16 amino acids. Germline CDR1 reads LNHDA; CDR2 reads SQIVND (reference sequence). V dropped 3 bases and J dropped 1; count of bases not matched to a gene: 8. The CDR3 loop reads CASSIRQGTIQETQYF. The CDR3 DNA follows: TGTGCCAGTAGTATCCGACAGGGTACCATCCAAGAGACCCAGTACTTC.

The V gene is TRBV7-6, the J gene TRBJ2-2; D may be TRBD1 (6 bases). The length of the CDR3 is 15 residues. Germline CDR1 SGHVS, CDR2 FNYEAQ. Between the trimmed V and J ends, which lost 5 bases and 5 bases, there was a span of 15 bases. CDR3: CASSPSGGATGELFF. CDR3 coding DNA: TGTGCCAGCAGCCCGTCTGGGGGCGCAACCGGGGAGCTGTTTTTT.

The gene calls are TRBV9 and TRBJ1-4; 8 bases line up with TRBD1. CDR3 length: 14 residues. CDR1 SGDLS and CDR2 YYNGEE come from the germline V gene. V shed 3 bases, J shed 7 bases, and the junction held 5 bases outside the gene matches. The CDR3 nucleotides are TGTGCCAGCAGCGCGGCAGGGGGCGGTGAAAAACTGTTTTTT. Protein product: CASSAAGGGEKLFF.

The DNA for the CDR3 is TGTGCCAGCAGCTCCCCGGACAGGGCCACTGAAGCTTTCTTT. It translates to CASSSPDRATEAFF. This chain joins TRBV7-2 and TRBJ1-1; TRBD1 agrees at 8 bases. Germline V gives CDR1 SGHTA, CDR2 FQGNSA. This CDR3 is 14 amino acids long. V lost 4 bases to trimming and J lost 4 bases; unmatched junction nucleotides: 5. Together with reference TRBV7-2 and TRBJ1-1, the CDR3 gives the full variable domain: GAGVSQSPSNKVTEKGKDVELRCDPISGHTALYWYRQSLGQGLEFLIYFQGNSAPDKSGLPSDRFSAERTGGSVSTLTIQRTQQEDSAVYLCASSSPDRATEAFFGQGTRLTVV.

The chain has TRBV12-5 and TRBJ2-5; D possibly corresponds to TRBD1 (6 bases). Germline V gives CDR1 LGHNT, CDR2 FRNRAP. V lost 5 bases, J lost 4 bases, and 17 bases lay in between. The CDR3 is made up of 15 amino acids. The CDR3 DNA sequence: TGTGCTAGTGGTGACGAGTGGGGGCGCGGAGAGACCCAGTACTTC. As protein: CASGDEWGRGETQYF.